Below are 5 T cell receptor beta chains sequenced from a single sample in a study of blood T cell repertoires in COVID-19. Method: immunoSEQ multiplex PCR; TCRdb's copy keeps in-frame clones and lacks some. The data hold 170,000 or so clones, with approximately 80% observed a single time. The specimen was peripheral blood. These receptors all come from a woman aged 60-75 years with acute or convalescent COVID-19.

The genes are TRBV25-1 and TRBJ2-5, with TRBD2 as a possible D gene (7 bases). V lost 4 bases to trimming and J lost 1 base, with 10 bases between them. Germline loops: CDR1 MGHDK, CDR2 SYGVNS. This CDR3 region has 14 residues. Here the CDR3 reads CASSAAGAQETQYF. CDR3 sequence (DNA): TGTGCCAGCAGTGCGGCGGGGGCCCAAGAGACCCAGTACTTC.

The chain recombines TRBV5-5 with TRBJ2-7, with D unresolved. V was shortened by 0 bases and J by 7 bases, with 8 bases between the two germline ends. Germline lookup yields CDR1 SGHKS and CDR2 YYEKEE (reference sequence). The CDR3 has 12 amino acids. This CDR3 reads CASSLASWEQYF. For the CDR3, the DNA is TGTGCCAGCAGCTTGGCGAGCTGGGAGCAGTACTTC.

V is TRBV28 and J is TRBJ2-3; 11 bases fit TRBD2. The CDR3 consists of 20 residues. Germline loops: CDR1 MDHEN, CDR2 SYDVKM. Trimming cost V 4 bases and J 1 base; bases outside gene matches: 16. CDR3 coding DNA: TGTGCCAGCAGTTCCCGGAGGAGGACTAGCGGGTCTTCGGGCACAGATACGCAGTATTTT. As protein: CASSSRRRTSGSSGTDTQYF.

This clone has just one count. This rearrangement joins TRBV5-1 to TRBJ2-5; weak D call: TRBD1 (6 bases). The germline gives CDR1 SGHRS, CDR2 YFSETQ. The CDR3 is made up of 15 amino acids. Deletions cut 4 bases from V and 1 base from J, with 14 bases between. The CDR3 spells CASSPPRGVQETQYF. CDR3 DNA sequence: TGCGCCAGCAGCCCCCCCAGGGGCGTCCAAGAGACCCAGTACTTC.

This chain joins TRBV10-2 and TRBJ1-2; TRBD1 might be the D (6 bases). The V and J ends lost 5 bases and 2 bases respectively, with 12 bases between them. CDR1 and CDR2 (germline): WSHSY, SAAADI. The length of the CDR3 is 14 residues. The DNA of the CDR3 is TGCGCCAGCAGTCCCGGGGGGCCCAACTATGGCTACACCTTC. Protein sequence: CASSPGGPNYGYTF.